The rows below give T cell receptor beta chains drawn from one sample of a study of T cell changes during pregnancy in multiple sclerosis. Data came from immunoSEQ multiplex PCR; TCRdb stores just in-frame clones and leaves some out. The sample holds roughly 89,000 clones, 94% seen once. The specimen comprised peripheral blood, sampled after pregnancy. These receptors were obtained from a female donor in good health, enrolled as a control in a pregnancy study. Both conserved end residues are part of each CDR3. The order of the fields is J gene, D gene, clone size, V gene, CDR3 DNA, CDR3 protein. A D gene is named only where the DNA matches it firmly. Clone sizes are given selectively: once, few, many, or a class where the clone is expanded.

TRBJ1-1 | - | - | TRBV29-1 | TGCAGCGTTACCGAGGGTACCCACCCTGAAGCTTTCTTT | CSVTEGTHPEAFF
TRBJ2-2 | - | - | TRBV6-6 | TGTGCCAGCAGTTACAATAGAGACACCGGGGAGCTGTTTTTT | CASSYNRDTGELFF
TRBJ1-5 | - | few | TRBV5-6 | TGTGCCAGCAGCTCTATAGGCAATCAGCCCCAGCATTTT | CASSSIGNQPQHF
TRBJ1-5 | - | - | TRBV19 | TGTGCCAGTAGTTTGGGAAGCGGTCAGCCCCAGCATTTT | CASSLGSGQPQHF
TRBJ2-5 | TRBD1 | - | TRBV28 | TGTGCCAGCAGTGCGGGACAGGGGAGCCAAGAGACCCAGTACTTC | CASSAGQGSQETQYF
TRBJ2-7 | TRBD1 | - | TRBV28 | TGTGCCAGCAGGTCCGGGACAGGGTCAGTCTTCGAGCAGTACTTC | CASRSGTGSVFEQYF
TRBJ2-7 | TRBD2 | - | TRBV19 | TGTGCCAGTAGTCTGGGGGGGTCCTCCTACGAGCAGTACTTC | CASSLGGSSYEQYF
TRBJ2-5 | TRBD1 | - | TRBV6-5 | TGTGCCAGCGCTAGAGGGGGCGGAGAGACCCAGTACTTC | CASARGGGETQYF
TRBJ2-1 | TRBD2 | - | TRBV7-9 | TGTGCCAGCAGCCAGACTAGCGGATACAATGAGCAGTTCTTC | CASSQTSGYNEQFF
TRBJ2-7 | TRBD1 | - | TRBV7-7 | TGTGCTAGCAGAGGTCTCGACAGGGCCTACGAGCAGTACTTC | CASRGLDRAYEQYF
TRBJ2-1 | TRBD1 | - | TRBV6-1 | TGTGCCAGCAGAGGGGACAGGGTGTACAATGAGCAGTTCTTC | CASRGDRVYNEQFF
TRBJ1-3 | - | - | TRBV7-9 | TGTGCCAGCAGCACCTCAACCCGGGACTCTGGAAACACCATATATTTT | CASSTSTRDSGNTIYF
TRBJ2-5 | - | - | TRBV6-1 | TGTGCCAGCAGGGTCAGAGGAACCCAAGAGACCCAGTACTTC | CASRVRGTQETQYF
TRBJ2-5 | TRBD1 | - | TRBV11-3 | TGTGCCAGCAGCTTAGGGGATATTACAGGGGCCGGGGAGACCCAGTACTTC | CASSLGDITGAGETQYF
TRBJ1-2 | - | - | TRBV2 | TGTGCCAGCAGTGTCGAGTCAGGGCCGTATGGCTACACCTTC | CASSVESGPYGYTF
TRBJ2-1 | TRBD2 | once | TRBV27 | TGTGCCAGCAGTTCACTAGCGGGAGGGCCCTCTGAGCAGTTCTTC | CASSSLAGGPSEQFF
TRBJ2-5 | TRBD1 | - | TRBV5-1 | TGCGCCAGCAGCGCCGGGACAGACCAAGAGACCCAGTACTTC | CASSAGTDQETQYF
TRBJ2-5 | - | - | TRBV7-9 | TGTGCCAGCGGGGCCCCAGAGAATCAAGAGACCCAGTACTTC | CASGAPENQETQYF
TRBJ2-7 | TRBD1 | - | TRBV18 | TGTGCCAGCTCACCGACAGGGAAGGGCTACGAGCAGTACTTC | CASSPTGKGYEQYF
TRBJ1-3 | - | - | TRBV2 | TGTGCCAGCTGGACAGACGGAAACACCATATATTTT | CASWTDGNTIYF
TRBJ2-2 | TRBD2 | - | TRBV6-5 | TGTGCCAGCAGTCACATGACTAGCGCCACCGGGGAGCTGTTTTTT | CASSHMTSATGELFF
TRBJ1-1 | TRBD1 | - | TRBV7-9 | TGTGCCAGCAGCCTACAGGGGTACACTGAAGCTTTCTTT | CASSLQGYTEAFF
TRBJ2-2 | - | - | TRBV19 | TGTGCCAGTAGTAGCCTGGGGGCCGGCACCGGGGAGCTGTTTTTT | CASSSLGAGTGELFF
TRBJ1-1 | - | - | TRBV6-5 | TGTGCCAGCAGTTACTCGGAGGGGACTGAAGCTTTCTTT | CASSYSEGTEAFF
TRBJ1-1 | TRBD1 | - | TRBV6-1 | TGTGCCAGCAGGAGACAGGGTCCCACTGAAGCTTTCTTT | CASRRQGPTEAFF
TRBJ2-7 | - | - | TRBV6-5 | TGTGCCAGCAGTCGATCGTCAGGGGTCTACGAGCAGTACTTC | CASSRSSGVYEQYF
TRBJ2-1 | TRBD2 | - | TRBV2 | TGTGCCAGCAGTGAAAGGGGGGCCGGGACTAGCGGGTTTTTTTCCTACAATGAGCAGTTCTTC | CASSERGAGTSGFFSYNEQFF
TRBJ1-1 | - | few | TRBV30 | TGTGCCTGGAGCGGACTTTCGAACACTGAAGCTTTCTTT | CAWSGLSNTEAFF
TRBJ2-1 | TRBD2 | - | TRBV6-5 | TGTGCCAGCAGTTACTCACTAGCGCCCGCCTACAATGAGCAGTTCTTC | CASSYSLAPAYNEQFF
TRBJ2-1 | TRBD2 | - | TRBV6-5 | TGTGCCAGCAGTTCTAGCGGGGGATCCTACAATGAGCAGTTCTTC | CASSSSGGSYNEQFF
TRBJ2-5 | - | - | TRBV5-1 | TGCGCCAGCAAAAGGGGATGGCCTATCAAGTACCAAGAGACCCAGTACTTC | CASKRGWPIKYQETQYF
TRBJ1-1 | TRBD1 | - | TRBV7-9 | TGTGCCAGCAATGGTGGGCAGGGGGCAACTGAAGCTTTCTTT | CASNGGQGATEAFF
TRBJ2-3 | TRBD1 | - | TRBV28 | TGTGCCAGCAGTTGGCCGACAGGGGTCACAGATACGCAGTATTTT | CASSWPTGVTDTQYF
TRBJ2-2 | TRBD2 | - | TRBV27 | TGTGCCAGCAGTCCGGGACTACCCCCCGGGGAGCTGTTTTTT | CASSPGLPPGELFF
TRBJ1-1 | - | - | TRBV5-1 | TGCGCCAGCAGCCCAACAACCGGGGGGTCGGGCGAAGCTTTCTTT | CASSPTTGGSGEAFF
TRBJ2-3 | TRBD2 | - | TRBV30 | TGTGCCTGGAGGGGACTAGCTGTAGATACGCAGTATTTT | CAWRGLAVDTQYF